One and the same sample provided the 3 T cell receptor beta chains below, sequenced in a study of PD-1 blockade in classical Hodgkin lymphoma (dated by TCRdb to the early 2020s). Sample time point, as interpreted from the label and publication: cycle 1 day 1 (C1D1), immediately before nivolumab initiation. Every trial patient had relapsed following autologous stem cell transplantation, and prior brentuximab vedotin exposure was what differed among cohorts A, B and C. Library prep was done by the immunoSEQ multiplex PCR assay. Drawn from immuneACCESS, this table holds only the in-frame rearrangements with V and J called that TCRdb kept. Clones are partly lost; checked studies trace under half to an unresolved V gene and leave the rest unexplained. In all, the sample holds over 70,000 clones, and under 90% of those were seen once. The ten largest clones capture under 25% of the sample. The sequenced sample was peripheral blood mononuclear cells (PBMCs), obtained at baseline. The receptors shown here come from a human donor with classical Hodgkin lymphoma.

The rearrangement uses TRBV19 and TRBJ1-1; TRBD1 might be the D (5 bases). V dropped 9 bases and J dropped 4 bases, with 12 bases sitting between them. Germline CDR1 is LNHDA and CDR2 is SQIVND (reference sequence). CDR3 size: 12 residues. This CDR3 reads CASSPGLTEAFF. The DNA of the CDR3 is TGTGCCAGCTCCCCAGGGCTCACTGAAGCTTTCTTT.

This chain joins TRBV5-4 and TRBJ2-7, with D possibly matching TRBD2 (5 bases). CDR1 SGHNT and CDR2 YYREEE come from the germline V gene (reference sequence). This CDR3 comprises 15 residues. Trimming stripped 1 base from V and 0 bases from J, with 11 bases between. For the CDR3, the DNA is TGTGCCAGCAGCTTGTTACCGGGATCCTCCTACGAGCAGTACTTC. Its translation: CASSLLPGSSYEQYF.

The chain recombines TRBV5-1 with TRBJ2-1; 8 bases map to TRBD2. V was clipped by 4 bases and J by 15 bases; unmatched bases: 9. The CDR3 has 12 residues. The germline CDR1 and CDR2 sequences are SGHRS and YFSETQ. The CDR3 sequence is CASSRPGGRRFF. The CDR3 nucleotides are TGCGCCAGCAGCCGACCGGGGGGGAGGAGGTTCTTC. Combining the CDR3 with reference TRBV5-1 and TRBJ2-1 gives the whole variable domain KAGVTQTPRYLIKTRGQQVTLSCSPISGHRSVSWYQQTPGQGLQFLFEYFSETQRNKGNFPGRFSGRQFSNSRSEMNVSTLELGDSALYLCASSRPGGRRFFGPGTRLTVL.